Sequencing of this T cell receptor beta chain was carried out in a study of CD8+CD57+ T cells in acquired aplastic anemia. The CDR3 length is 18 residues. Germline V CDR1 and CDR2: KGHDR, SFDVKD. Unmatched junction bases numbered 15, after V lost 2 bases and J lost 8 bases. It was genomic DNA that served as the template for profiling TCR beta VDJ and CDR3. From the reads, TCRdb called clonotypes with MiXCR, one entry per CDR3 protein. Of some 220,000 distinct CDR3 sequences listed, roughly 33% are singletons. Study-level points and caveats: Overlapping CD8+ CDR3 repertoires of patients and controls contained nearly 30 shared sequences.

Details on this clonotype: The antigen is undetermined.

The V gene is TRBV24-1, the J gene TRBJ1-2; 11 nucleotides line up with TRBD1. Sequencing was carried out using sorted CD4+, CD8+, or CD8+CD57+ T cells (not recorded which) from PBMCs. This clonotype was obtained from a human donor in good health, serving as a control. CDR3 loop: CATSDYLFRDRGFGGYTF. The CDR3 nucleotides read TGTGCCACCAGTGATTACTTATTTAGGGACAGGGGGTTCGGCGGCTACACCTTC.